This T cell receptor (beta chain) was captured in a study of T-cell reconstitution after alpha-beta-depleted transplantation in children. General study findings and limits: It was reported that alpha-beta T cells came from several hundred expanded graft clones (about two months after transplant). Surviving recipient T cells and thymic progenitors underlay high day-60 TCRbeta diversity in some patients.

The V end lost 4 bases, the J end lost 4 bases, and 9 bases lay between the germline ends. The germline CDR1 and CDR2 sequences are LGHDT and YNNKEL (reference sequence). The CDR3 runs 13 residues. This clonotype came up many times. The antigen is not known. Unique molecular identifiers featured in how the TCRbeta library was prepared. TCRdb redid the calling of the PCR reads with MiXCR, one entry per CDR3 protein. The table includes tens of thousands of distinct CDR3 sequences, 6% to 8.5% detected once. The sequenced sample was peripheral blood, obtained 60 days after TCRalphabeta/CD19-depleted stem cell transplant. The J gene is TRBJ2-3, the V gene TRBV3-1, with a possible D match to TRBD2 (6 bases). The source is a child in the first two years of life who had a stem cell transplant for acute myeloid leukemia, so the T cells may come from the graft donor. In DNA form, the CDR3 reads TGTGCCAGCAGCCTGCGGGACTCAGATACGCAGTATTTT. This translates into CASSLRDSDTQYF.